These 23 T cell receptor beta chains share one sample of origin, sequenced in a study of response to subunit inactivated influenza vaccine. TCRdb analysed the RT-PCR reads with MiXCR anew, one entry per CDR3 protein. The sample holds about 530,000 distinct CDR3 sequences, under 15% seen once. This specimen consisted of PBMCs from blood, obtained roughly 48 days after vaccination. All receptors derive from a middle-aged man who received an inactivated influenza vaccine.

The CDR3, as DNA: TGCGCCAGCAGCCACCTCAGCGGGATTCCGAATGAGCAGTTCTTC. As protein: CASSHLSGIPNEQFF. This chain connects TRBV4-3 to TRBJ2-1, with 7 positions matching TRBD2. V shed 3 bases and J 7 bases; nucleotides not matched to a gene: 9. Germline V gene sequence: CDR1 LGHNA, CDR2 YSLEER. The CDR3 extends over 15 amino acids.

The chain links TRBV3-1 to TRBJ2-5, with TRBD2 matching 14 bases. The V gene's germline CDR1 is LGHDT and CDR2 YNNKEL (reference sequence). V trimming: 6 bases; J trimming: 5 bases; junction bases outside the gene matches: 14. The CDR3 contains 18 residues. CDR3: CASSQPGTSGRERETQYF. CDR3 nucleotides: TGTGCCAGCAGTCAGCCCGGGACTAGCGGGAGAGAACGGGAGACCCAGTACTTC.

About this clonotype: Compared with germline, one end of the junction differs, possibly owing to a read error. The chain joins TRBV6-5 to TRBJ2-7; 9 positions agree with TRBD2. Germline lookup yields CDR1 MNHEY and CDR2 SVGAGI. The CDR3 totals 17 residues. CDR3 in DNA: TGTGCCAGCAGTTACTCGCGCGGGAGGGCTCCTTTATGGGAGCAGCACTTC. Amino acids: CASSYSRGRAPLWEQHF.

The chain carries TRBV7-8 and TRBJ2-5; unclear D gene. Germline CDR1 SGHVS, CDR2 FQNEAQ. The V gene lost 5 bases and the J gene lost 0 bases, with 7 bases spanning the gap. The CDR3 length is 13 residues. The chain's CDR3 is CASSQSNQETQYF. The CDR3 DNA reads as TGTGCCAGCAGCCAATCCAACCAAGAGACCCAGTACTTC.

The chain uses TRBV5-1 and TRBJ1-5; 7 bases are shared with TRBD1. CDR1 SGHRS and CDR2 YFSETQ come from the germline V gene. The CDR3 contains 14 residues. The V gene end was trimmed by 4 bases and the J gene end by 5 bases; junction bases not matched to a gene: 6. The CDR3 DNA sequence: TGCGCCAGCAGCCCCGGGACAGACGATCAGCCCCAGCATTTT. Translated, it gives CASSPGTDDQPQHF.

This clonotype was seen only a few times. The chain links TRBV27 to TRBJ2-7, with TRBD2 matching over 12 bases. Germline lookup yields CDR1 MNHEY and CDR2 SMNVEV (reference sequence). The V gene end was trimmed by 5 bases and the J gene end by 0 bases; junction bases not matched to a gene: 8. There are 17 residues in the CDR3. CDR3 sequence reads: CASSLGLAGASSYEQYF. The CDR3 nucleotides are TGTGCCAGCAGTCTGGGACTAGCGGGCGCCAGCTCCTACGAGCAGTACTTC.

At least ten counts were recorded for this clonotype. This sequence joins TRBV7-6 and TRBJ2-7, with a tentative D call TRBD2 (6 bases). This CDR3 is 14 amino acids long. V was shortened by 5 bases and J by 7 bases, with 18 bases between the two germline ends. CDR1 is SGHVS and CDR2 is FNYEAQ in the germline V gene. Written as DNA, the CDR3 is TGTGCCAGCAGCGTGAGACTAGATCACGATGAGCAGTACTTC. This sequence encodes CASSVRLDHDEQYF.

The chain uses TRBV11-3 and TRBJ2-2; 15 bases fit TRBD2. The CDR3 extends over 21 amino acids. Germline V gives CDR1 SGHNT, CDR2 YENEEA. J was trimmed by 1 base and V by 4 bases; bases with no gene match: 13. The CDR3 nucleotides are TGTGCCAGCAGCTCCTGGACTAGCGGGAGGGCCAGGGGTATGAACACCGGGGAGCTGTTTTTT. It encodes CASSSWTSGRARGMNTGELFF.

J is TRBJ2-1 and V is TRBV11-2; D possibly corresponds to TRBD1 (6 bases). From germline, CDR1 is SGHAT and CDR2 FQNNGV. Trimming stripped 4 bases from V and 6 bases from J, with 13 bases between. This CDR3 has 14 amino acids. The CDR3 is CASSSTTGFNEQFF. The CDR3 coding sequence is TGTGCCAGCAGCTCCACCACAGGGTTCAATGAGCAGTTCTTC.

This clonotype showed up many times. CDR3 in amino acids: CASSLVLEGSGTDTQYF. In DNA, the CDR3 is TGTGCCAGCAGCTTAGTACTGGAGGGATCAGGGACAGATACGCAGTATTTT. The rearrangement joins TRBV7-9 to TRBJ2-3, with D possibly TRBD2 on 6 matching bases. The CDR3 consists of 17 residues. Germline V gene sequence: CDR1 SEHNR, CDR2 FQNEAQ (reference sequence). Trimming left V 1 base short and J 3 bases short, with 17 bases between.

This clonotype was seen only a few times. The chain couples TRBV7-9 to TRBJ2-3; tentative D call: TRBD1 (6 bases). The CDR3 sequence is 15 residues long. Germline CDR1 and CDR2: SEHNR and FQNEAQ (reference sequence). Trimming took 1 base from V and 3 from J, leaving 11 bases between them. This CDR3 is CASSLGATGTDTQYF. DNA for the CDR3: TGTGCCAGCAGCTTAGGGGCTACAGGGACAGATACGCAGTATTTT.

This clonotype turned up a few times. The V and J genes are TRBV7-9 and TRBJ1-1; 7 bases are shared with TRBD1. The CDR3 loop spans 12 amino acids. V was pared by 6 bases and J by 11 bases, with 9 bases of the junction left unmatched. Germline V gene data show CDR1 as SEHNR and CDR2 as FQNEAQ (reference sequence). The CDR3 spells CASRPEDRSAFF. CDR3 in DNA: TGTGCCAGCAGACCGGAGGACAGGTCGGCTTTCTTT.

In its sample, this clonotype was seen a few times. V is TRBV19 and J is TRBJ2-1; no clear D. This CDR3 region has 15 residues. The ends were cut back, 0 bases at V and 4 bases at J, with 10 bases in the middle. The germline gives CDR1 LNHDA, CDR2 SQIVND (reference sequence). Here the CDR3 reads CASSIDDPRYNEQFF. The DNA of the CDR3 is TGTGCCAGTAGTATAGATGACCCCAGATACAATGAGCAGTTCTTC.

The chain couples TRBV14 to TRBJ2-5; 7 nucleotides line up with TRBD1. The V gene end was trimmed by 4 bases and the J gene end by 5 bases; junction bases not matched to a gene: 7. The V gene's germline CDR1 is SGHDN and CDR2 FVKESK. CDR3 length: 14 amino acids. The CDR3 DNA reads TGTGCCAGCAGCCTCTTCGGGACAGATGAGACCCAGTACTTC. This encodes CASSLFGTDETQYF. Looking up the rest from reference TRBV14 and TRBJ2-5 gives the full variable domain: EAGVTQFPSHSVIEKGQTVTLRCDPISGHDNLYWYRRVMGKEIKFLLHFVKESKQDESGMPNNRFLAERTGGTYSTLKVQPAELEDSGVYFCASSLFGTDETQYFGPGTRLLVL.

In this sample, this clonotype turned up a few times. The chain uses TRBV7-2 and TRBJ1-5; the D is unclear. The CDR3 covers 15 residues. Germline lookup yields CDR1 SGHTA and CDR2 FQGNSA. Trimming shortened V by 5 bases and J by 0 bases, and 11 bases separated the two germline ends. The CDR3 loop reads CASSRNGHSNQPQHF. CDR3 sequence (DNA): TGTGCCAGCAGCCGAAACGGGCATAGCAATCAGCCCCAGCATTTT.

This clonotype was detected many times. J is TRBJ2-5 and V is TRBV7-2, with 11 bases lining up with TRBD1. Germline CDR1 reads SGHTA; CDR2 reads FQGNSA. J lost 5 bases, V lost 5 bases, and 4 bases had no gene match. CDR3 size: 14 residues. DNA of the CDR3: TGTGCCAGCAGCCCGGACAGGGGGCGTGAGACCCAGTACTTC. It yields the protein CASSPDRGRETQYF.

The chain employs TRBV27 and TRBJ2-2, with D uncertain. V dropped 0 bases and J dropped 6 bases, with 5 bases sitting between them. Germline lookup yields CDR1 MNHEY and CDR2 SMNVEV (reference sequence). The CDR3 is made up of 13 amino acids. CDR3 sequence reads: CASSLSPAGELFF. The CDR3 DNA reads TGTGCCAGCAGTTTATCTCCGGCCGGGGAGCTGTTTTTT.

The J gene is TRBJ2-3, the V gene TRBV28; the match to TRBD1 covers 9 bases. Per germline, CDR1 MDHEN and CDR2 SYDVKM. The CDR3 spans 16 residues. Trimming took 5 bases from V and 2 from J; bases not matched to a gene: 8. The CDR3 sequence is CASSATGTGPTDTQYF. The DNA of the CDR3 is TGTGCCAGCAGTGCGACCGGGACAGGGCCCACAGATACGCAGTATTTT.

The chain has TRBV5-5 and TRBJ2-7, with D possibly being TRBD1 (5 bases). This CDR3 is 17 amino acids long. V was clipped by 3 bases and J by 3 bases, with 22 bases between them. Germline values: CDR1 SGHKS, CDR2 YYEKEE (reference sequence). CDR3: CASSCLQGTLGLYEQYF. CDR3 coding DNA: TGTGCCAGCAGCTGCCTGCAGGGTACGTTGGGTCTCTACGAGCAGTACTTC.

This sequence joins TRBV11-2 and TRBJ2-3; weak D call: TRBD1 (5 bases). Trimming cost V 5 bases and J 4 bases, with 10 bases left between them. This CDR3 region has 13 residues. Germline CDR1 and CDR2: SGHAT and FQNNGV. CDR3 residues: CASSLRVSDTQYF. The CDR3 DNA is TGTGCCAGCAGCCTCAGGGTTTCAGATACGCAGTATTTT.

The table lists this clonotype with many counts. The CDR3 DNA reads TGTGCCAGCAGTCCCGGGACTAGCTACTACAATGAGCAGTTCTTC. It is translated as CASSPGTSYYNEQFF. The chain combines TRBV2 with TRBJ2-1; 9 nucleotides line up with TRBD2. The CDR3 is 15 residues long. Germline-derived CDR1 and CDR2 are SNHLY and FYNNEI. The V segment lost 5 bases and the J segment 3 bases; nucleotides outside the gene matches: 5.

This clonotype was counted a single time. V is TRBV5-1 and J is TRBJ2-7, with D perhaps matching TRBD2 (5 bases). V was cut by 0 bases and J by 5 bases, with 9 bases left in between. The CDR3 is 13 amino acids. Germline V gene sequence: CDR1 SGHRS, CDR2 YFSETQ. The CDR3 DNA reads as TGCGCCAGCAGCTTGGATTCGGGGAACGAGCAGTACTTC. Translation gives CASSLDSGNEQYF. Using reference TRBV5-1 and TRBJ2-7 for the parts outside the CDR3, the full variable domain is KAGVTQTPRYLIKTRGQQVTLSCSPISGHRSVSWYQQTPGQGLQFLFEYFSETQRNKGNFPGRFSGRQFSNSRSEMNVSTLELGDSALYLCASSLDSGNEQYFGPGTRLTVT.

This clonotype was seen more than once but under ten times. The V and J genes are TRBV10-3 and TRBJ2-3; 7 bases line up with TRBD2. There are 20 residues in the CDR3. Per the germline V gene, CDR1 is ENHRY and CDR2 is SYGVKD. Unmatched junction bases numbered 22, after V lost 0 bases and J lost 7 bases. This chain's CDR3 is CAISESGQPRGGANGHTQYF. The CDR3 DNA follows: TGTGCCATCAGTGAGTCAGGGCAACCCCGCGGGGGAGCTAACGGGCATACGCAGTATTTT.